This TCR beta chain was identified during a study of T-cell reconstitution after alpha-beta-depleted transplantation in children (TCRdb year 2016). Concerning the study at large: Using TCR repertoire profiling, the study quantitatively followed how T-cell immune reconstitution unfolded in children after TCRalphabeta/CD19-depleted allogeneic hematopoietic cell transplantation. Findings and caveats that apply to the study as a whole: In some patients, the high TCRbeta diversity seen at day 60 was put down to recipient T cells and intrathymic progenitors that had survived conditioning. Over subsequent months, a decline in hyperexpanded clone frequencies was noted, and after one year, T-cell counts and TCRbeta diversity were mostly ascribed to newly produced T cells. The apparently early recovery of alphabetaT-cell counts about two months after transplant reportedly depended on only several hundred rapidly expanded clones that came from non-depleted graft cells.

V is cut back by 6 bases and J by 2 bases, with 11 bases in the junction unmatched. The CDR3 numbers 15 residues from cysteine through phenylalanine. The only DNA kept is the CDR3, 45 bases in frame from the first base. The germline V gene yields SQVTM for CDR1 and ANQGSEA for CDR2. This specimen's treatment or condition label, per the study, means: allogeneic hematopoietic cell transplantation with graft depleted of TCRalphabeta T cells and CD19 B cells. Transplant recipients were children who received TCRalphabeta/CD19-depleted allogeneic hematopoietic cell grafts. At least ten counts were recorded for this clonotype. No antigen is known for it. One base away there is no much larger clone; base qualities are not given. Libraries were built with PCR. The sequencing machine was an Illumina HiSeq 2500. TCR libraries were prepared with molecular barcoding, using unique molecular identifiers to normalize TCRbeta repertoire quantification. TCRdb itself trimmed the public reads at Q25 with fastp, ran MiXCR and retained productive beta chains. Merged by CDR3 protein, the rows form single entries marked with the most common genes and DNA. The sample table contains 550,000 to 600,000 distinct CDR3 sequences; only one count was recorded for approximately 22% of them. 14% of the sample comes from the top ten.

The material sequenced was PBMCs, mostly from graft donor cells, taken 360 days after TCRalphabeta/CD19-depleted stem cell transplant. The receptor was isolated from a boy under two years old who had a stem cell transplant for acute myeloid leukemia, so the T cells may come from the graft donor. The chain is assembled from TRBV29-1 and TRBJ2-3, with 7 middle bases fitting TRBD2. The DNA sequence reads TGCAGCGTCGCCCCGAGCGGGGCATTCACAGATACGCAGTATTTT. Translated, this gives CSVAPSGAFTDTQYF.